This TCR beta chain was sequenced in a study of post-analysis software for immune sequencing data. cDNA libraries of TCR beta carried unique molecular identifiers. Using its own MiXCR run on the PCR reads, TCRdb lists one record per CDR3 protein. The table records about 200,000 distinct CDR3 sequences, roughly 30% of them present only once. This clonotype was counted many times. Antigen specificity is unknown. From germline, CDR1 is SGDLS and CDR2 YYNGEE. The CDR3 has 15 amino acids. Trimming cost V 4 bases and J 4 bases; bases outside gene matches: 4. General study results and limits: Compared with controls, patients had more of about five TRBV segments, including TRBV5-6, TRBV5-1 and TRBV20-1.

This rearrangement joins TRBV9 to TRBJ2-5, with 13 nucleotides matching TRBD2. This sequence was found in a girl aged 2-17 years with multiple sclerosis. The source material was blood. The CDR3 nucleotides read TGTGCCAGCAGCACGGGACTAGCGGGAAGAGAGACCCAGTACTTC. Translation: CASSTGLAGRETQYF.